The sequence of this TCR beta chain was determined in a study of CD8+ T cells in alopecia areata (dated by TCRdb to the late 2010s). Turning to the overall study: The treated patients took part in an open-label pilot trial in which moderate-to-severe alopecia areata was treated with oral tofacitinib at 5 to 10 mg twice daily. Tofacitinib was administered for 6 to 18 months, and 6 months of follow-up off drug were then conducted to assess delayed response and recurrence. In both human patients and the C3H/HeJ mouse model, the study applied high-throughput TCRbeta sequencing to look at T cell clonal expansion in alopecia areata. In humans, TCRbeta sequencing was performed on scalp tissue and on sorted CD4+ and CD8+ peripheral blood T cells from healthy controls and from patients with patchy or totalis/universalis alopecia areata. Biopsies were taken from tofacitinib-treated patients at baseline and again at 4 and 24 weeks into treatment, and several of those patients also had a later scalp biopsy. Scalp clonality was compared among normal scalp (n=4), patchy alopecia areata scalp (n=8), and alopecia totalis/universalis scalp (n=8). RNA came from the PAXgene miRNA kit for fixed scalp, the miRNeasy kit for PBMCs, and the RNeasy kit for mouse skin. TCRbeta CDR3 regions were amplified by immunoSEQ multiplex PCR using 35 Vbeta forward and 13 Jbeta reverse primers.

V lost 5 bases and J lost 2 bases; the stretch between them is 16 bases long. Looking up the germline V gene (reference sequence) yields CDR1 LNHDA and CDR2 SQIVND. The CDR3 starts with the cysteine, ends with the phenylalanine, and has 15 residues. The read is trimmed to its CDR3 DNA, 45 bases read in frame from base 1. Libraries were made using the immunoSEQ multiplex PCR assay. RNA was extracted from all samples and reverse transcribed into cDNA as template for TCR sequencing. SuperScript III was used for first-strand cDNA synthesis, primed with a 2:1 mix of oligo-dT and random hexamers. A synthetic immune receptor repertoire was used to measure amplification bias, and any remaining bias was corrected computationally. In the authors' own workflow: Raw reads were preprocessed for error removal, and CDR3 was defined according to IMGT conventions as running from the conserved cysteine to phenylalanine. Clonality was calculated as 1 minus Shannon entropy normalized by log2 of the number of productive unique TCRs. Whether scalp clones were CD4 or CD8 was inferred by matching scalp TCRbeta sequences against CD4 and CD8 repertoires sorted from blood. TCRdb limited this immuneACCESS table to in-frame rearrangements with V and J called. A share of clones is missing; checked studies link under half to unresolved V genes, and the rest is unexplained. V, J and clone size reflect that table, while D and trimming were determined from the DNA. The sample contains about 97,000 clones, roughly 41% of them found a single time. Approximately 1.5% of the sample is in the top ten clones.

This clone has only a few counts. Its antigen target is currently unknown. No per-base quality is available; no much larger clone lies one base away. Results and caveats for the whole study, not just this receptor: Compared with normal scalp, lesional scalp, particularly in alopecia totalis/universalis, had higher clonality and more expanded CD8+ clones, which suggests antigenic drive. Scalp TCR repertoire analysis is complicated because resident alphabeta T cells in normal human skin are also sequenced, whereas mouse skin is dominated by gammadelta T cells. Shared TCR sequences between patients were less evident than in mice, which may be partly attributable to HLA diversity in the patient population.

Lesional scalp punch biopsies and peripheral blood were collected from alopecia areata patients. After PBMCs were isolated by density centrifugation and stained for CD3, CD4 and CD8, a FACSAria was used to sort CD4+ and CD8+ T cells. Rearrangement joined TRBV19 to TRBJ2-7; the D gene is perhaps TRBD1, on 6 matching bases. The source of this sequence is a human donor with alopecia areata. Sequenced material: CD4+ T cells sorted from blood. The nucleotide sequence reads TGTGCCAGTAGTGCTCCAGACAGGTCCGCCTACGAGCAGTACTTC. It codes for CASSAPDRSAYEQYF.